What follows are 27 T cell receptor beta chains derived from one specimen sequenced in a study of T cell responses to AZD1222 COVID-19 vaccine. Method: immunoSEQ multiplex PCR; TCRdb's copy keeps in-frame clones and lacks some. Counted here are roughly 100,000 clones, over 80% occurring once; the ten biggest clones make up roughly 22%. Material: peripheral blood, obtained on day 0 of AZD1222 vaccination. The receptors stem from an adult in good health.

For the CDR3, the DNA is TGTGCCAGCAGTTACGAGGTCTCCTACGAGCAGTACTTC. Its translation: CASSYEVSYEQYF. This chain links TRBV6-2 or TRBV6-3 with TRBJ2-7; no firm D call. Looked up from germline, CDR1 is MNHEY and CDR2 is SVGEGT. V shed 2 bases and J shed 0 bases, with 5 bases lying between them. This CDR3 has 13 residues.

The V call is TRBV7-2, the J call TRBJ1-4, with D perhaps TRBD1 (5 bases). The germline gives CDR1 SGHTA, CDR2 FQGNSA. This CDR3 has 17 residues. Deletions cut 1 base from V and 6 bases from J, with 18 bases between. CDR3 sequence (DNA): TGTGCCAGCAGCTTAGTGGGGACCCTGGGGGGGGATGAAAAACTGTTTTTT. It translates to CASSLVGTLGGDEKLFF.

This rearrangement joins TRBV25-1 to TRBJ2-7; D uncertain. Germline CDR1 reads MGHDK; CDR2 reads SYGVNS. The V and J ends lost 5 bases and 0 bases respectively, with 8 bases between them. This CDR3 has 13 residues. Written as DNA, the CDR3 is TGTGCCAGCAGTTACTGGGACTCCTACGAGCAGTACTTC. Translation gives CASSYWDSYEQYF.

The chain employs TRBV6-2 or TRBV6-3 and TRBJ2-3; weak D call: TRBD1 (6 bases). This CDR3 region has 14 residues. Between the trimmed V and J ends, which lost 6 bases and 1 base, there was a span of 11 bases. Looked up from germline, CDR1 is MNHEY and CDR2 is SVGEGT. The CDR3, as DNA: TGTGCCAGCAGCCGAAGACAGGGCACAGATACGCAGTATTTT. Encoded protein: CASSRRQGTDTQYF.

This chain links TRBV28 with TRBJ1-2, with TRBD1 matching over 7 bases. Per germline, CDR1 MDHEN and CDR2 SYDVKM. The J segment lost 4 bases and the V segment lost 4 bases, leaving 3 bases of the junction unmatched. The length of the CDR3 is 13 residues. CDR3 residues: CASSSTGFYGYTF. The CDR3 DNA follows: TGTGCCAGCAGTTCGACAGGGTTCTATGGCTACACCTTC.

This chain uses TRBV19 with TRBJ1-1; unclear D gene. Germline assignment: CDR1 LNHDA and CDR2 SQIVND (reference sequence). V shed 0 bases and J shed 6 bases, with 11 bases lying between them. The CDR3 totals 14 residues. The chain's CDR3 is CASSIDTVSAEAFF. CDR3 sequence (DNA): TGTGCCAGTAGTATAGATACAGTCTCGGCTGAAGCTTTCTTT.

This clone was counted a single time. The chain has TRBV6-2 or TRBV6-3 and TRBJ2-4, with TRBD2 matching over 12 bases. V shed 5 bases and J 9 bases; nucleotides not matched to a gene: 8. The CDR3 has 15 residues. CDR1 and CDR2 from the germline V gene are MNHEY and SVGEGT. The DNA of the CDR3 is TGTGCCAGCAGTAAACTAGCGGGAGGTAGTAGCATTCAGTACTTC. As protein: CASSKLAGGSSIQYF.

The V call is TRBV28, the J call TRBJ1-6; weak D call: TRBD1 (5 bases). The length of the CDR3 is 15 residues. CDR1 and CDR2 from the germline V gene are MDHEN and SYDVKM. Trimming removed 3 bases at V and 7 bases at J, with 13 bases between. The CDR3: CASSFGTTANSPLHF. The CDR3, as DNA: TGTGCCAGCAGTTTCGGGACCACCGCAAATTCACCCCTCCACTTT.

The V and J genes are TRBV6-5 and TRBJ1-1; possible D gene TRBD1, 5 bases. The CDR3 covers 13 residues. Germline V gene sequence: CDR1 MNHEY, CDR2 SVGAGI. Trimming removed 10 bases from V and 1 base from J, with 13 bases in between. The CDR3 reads CATALTANTEAFF. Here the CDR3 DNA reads TGTGCCACCGCCCTGACAGCGAACACTGAAGCTTTCTTT.

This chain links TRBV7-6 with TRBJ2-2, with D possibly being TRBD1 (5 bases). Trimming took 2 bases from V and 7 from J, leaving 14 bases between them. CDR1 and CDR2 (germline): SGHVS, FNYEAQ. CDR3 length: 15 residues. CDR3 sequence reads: CASSLTGPLIGELFF. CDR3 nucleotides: TGTGCCAGCAGCTTAACAGGACCGCTCATCGGGGAGCTGTTTTTT.

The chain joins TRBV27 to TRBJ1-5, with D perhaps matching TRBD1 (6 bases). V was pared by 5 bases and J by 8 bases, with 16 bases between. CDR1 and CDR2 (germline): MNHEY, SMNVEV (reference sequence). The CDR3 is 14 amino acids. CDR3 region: CASSKEGGLEPQHF. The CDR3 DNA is TGTGCCAGCAGTAAAGAGGGGGGGCTAGAGCCCCAGCATTTT.

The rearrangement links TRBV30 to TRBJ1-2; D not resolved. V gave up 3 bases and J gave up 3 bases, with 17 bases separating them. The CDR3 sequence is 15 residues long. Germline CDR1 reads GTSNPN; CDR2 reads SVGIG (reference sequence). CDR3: CAWSPKIRSYYGYTF. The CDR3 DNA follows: TGTGCCTGGAGCCCGAAAATTAGATCCTACTATGGCTACACCTTC.

CDR3 loop: CASSPGYGYTF. CDR3 nucleotide sequence: TGTGCCAGCAGTCCGGGGTATGGCTACACCTTC. V and J are TRBV2 and TRBJ1-2; no firm D call. Trimming shortened V by 5 bases and J by 5 bases, and 6 bases separated the two germline ends. CDR1 and CDR2 (germline): SNHLY, FYNNEI. This CDR3 spans 11 amino acids. Supplemented by reference TRBV2 and TRBJ1-2, the full variable domain reads EPEVTQTPSHQVTQMGQEVILRCVPISNHLYFYWYRQILGQKVEFLVSFYNNEISEKSEIFDDQFSVERPDGSNFTLKIRSTKLEDSAMYFCASSPGYGYTFGSGTRLTVV.

CDR3 DNA sequence: TGTGCCTGGAGTGGTAGGAGCGGGAGCTACAATGAGCAGTTCTTC. This sequence encodes CAWSGRSGSYNEQFF. The gene calls are TRBV30 and TRBJ2-1, with TRBD2 identical over 8 bases. Losses at the gene ends were 1 base for V and 3 bases for J; bases not matched to a gene: 5. CDR3 length: 15 residues. Germline values: CDR1 GTSNPN, CDR2 SVGIG (reference sequence).

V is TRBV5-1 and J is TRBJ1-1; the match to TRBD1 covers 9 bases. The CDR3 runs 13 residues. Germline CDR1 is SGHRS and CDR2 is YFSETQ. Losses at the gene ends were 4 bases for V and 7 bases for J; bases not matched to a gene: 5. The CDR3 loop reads CASSRGQGDEAFF. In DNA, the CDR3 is TGCGCCAGCAGCCGGGGACAGGGAGATGAAGCTTTCTTT.

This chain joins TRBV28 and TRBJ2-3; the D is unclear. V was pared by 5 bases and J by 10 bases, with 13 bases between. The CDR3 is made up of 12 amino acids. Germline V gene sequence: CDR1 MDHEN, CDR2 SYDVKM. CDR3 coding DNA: TGTGCCAGCAGTCTCCCCCTGGTCGCGCAGTATTTT. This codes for CASSLPLVAQYF.

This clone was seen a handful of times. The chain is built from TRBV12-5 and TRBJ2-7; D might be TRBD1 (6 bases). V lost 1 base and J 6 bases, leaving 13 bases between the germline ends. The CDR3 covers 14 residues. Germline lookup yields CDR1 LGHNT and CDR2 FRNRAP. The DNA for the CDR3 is TGTGCTAGTGGTTTGGGACACCGAGGGGGCGAGCAGTACTTC. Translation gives CASGLGHRGGEQYF.

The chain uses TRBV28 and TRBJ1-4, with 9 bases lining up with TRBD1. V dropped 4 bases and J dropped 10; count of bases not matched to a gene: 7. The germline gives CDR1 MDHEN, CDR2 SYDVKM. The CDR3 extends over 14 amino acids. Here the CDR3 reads CASSSGQGPVKLFF. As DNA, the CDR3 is TGTGCCAGCAGTTCAGGACAGGGGCCGGTAAAACTGTTTTTT.

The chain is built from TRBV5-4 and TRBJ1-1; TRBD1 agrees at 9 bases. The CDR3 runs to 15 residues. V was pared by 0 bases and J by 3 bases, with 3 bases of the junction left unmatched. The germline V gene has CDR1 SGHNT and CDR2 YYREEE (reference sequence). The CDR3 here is CASSLAGQGHTEAFF. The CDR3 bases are TGTGCCAGCAGCTTGGCGGGACAGGGCCACACTGAAGCTTTCTTT.

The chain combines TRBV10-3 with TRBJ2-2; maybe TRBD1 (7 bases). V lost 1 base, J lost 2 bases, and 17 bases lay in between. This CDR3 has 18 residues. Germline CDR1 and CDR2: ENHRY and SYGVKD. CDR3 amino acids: CAISELPGGQPNTGELFF. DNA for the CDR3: TGTGCCATCAGTGAGTTACCAGGGGGGCAACCAAACACCGGGGAGCTGTTTTTT.

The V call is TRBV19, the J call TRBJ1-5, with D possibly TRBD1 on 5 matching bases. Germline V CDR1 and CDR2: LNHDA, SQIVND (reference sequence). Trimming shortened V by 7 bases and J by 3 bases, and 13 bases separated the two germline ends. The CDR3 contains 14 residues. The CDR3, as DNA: TGTGCCAGTACTGTAGACAGCCCCAATCAGCCCCAGCATTTT. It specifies CASTVDSPNQPQHF.

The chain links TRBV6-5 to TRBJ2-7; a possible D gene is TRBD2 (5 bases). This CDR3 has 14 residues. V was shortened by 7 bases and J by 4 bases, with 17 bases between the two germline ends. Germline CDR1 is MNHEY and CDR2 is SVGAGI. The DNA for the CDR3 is TGTGCCAGCATCAGATCTCAAGGACTTTACGAGCAGTACTTC. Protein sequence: CASIRSQGLYEQYF.

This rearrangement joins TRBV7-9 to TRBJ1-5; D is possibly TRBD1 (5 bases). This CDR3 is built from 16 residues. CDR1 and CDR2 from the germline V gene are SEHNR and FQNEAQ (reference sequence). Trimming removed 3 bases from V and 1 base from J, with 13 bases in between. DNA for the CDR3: TGTGCCAGCAGCTTTGGTATTGGGGGGAGCAATCAGCCCCAGCATTTT. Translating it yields CASSFGIGGSNQPQHF.

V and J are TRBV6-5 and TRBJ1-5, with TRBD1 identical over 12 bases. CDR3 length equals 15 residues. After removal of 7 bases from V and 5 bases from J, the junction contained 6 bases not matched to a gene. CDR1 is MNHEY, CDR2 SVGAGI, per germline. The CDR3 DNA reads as TGTGCCAGCATGGGGACAGGGGGCAGGTATCAGCCCCAGCATTTT. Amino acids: CASMGTGGRYQPQHF.

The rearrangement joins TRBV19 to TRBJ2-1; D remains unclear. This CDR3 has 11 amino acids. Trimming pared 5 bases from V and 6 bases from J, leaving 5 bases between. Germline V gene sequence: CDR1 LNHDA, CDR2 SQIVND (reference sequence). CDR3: CASSYINEQFF. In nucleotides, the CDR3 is TGTGCCAGTAGTTATATCAATGAGCAGTTCTTC.

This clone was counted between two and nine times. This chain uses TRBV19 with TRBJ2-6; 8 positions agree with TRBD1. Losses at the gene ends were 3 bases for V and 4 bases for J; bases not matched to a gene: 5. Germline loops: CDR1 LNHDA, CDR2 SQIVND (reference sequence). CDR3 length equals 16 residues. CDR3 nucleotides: TGTGCCAGTAGTATGACAGGGGCGGCAGGGGCCAACGTCCTGACTTTC. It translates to CASSMTGAAGANVLTF.

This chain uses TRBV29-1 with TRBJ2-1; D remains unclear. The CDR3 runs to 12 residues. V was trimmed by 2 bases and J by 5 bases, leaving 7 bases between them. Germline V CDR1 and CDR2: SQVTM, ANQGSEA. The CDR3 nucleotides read TGCAGCGTTGAAAGTCGGGACAATGAGCAGTTCTTC. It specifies CSVESRDNEQFF.